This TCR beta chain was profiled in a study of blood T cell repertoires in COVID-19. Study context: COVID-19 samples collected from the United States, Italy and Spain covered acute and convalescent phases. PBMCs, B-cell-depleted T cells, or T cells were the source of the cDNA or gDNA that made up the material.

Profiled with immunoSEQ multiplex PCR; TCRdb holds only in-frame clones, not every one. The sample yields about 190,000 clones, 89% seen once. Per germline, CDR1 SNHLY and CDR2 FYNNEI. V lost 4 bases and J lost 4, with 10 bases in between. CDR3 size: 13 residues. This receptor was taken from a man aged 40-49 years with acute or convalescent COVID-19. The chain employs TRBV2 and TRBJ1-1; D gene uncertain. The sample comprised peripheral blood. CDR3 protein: CASSGRETTEAFF. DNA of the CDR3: TGTGCCAGCAGTGGGCGGGAGACCACTGAAGCTTTCTTT. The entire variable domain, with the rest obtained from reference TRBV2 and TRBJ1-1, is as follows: EPEVTQTPSHQVTQMGQEVILRCVPISNHLYFYWYRQILGQKVEFLVSFYNNEISEKSEIFDDQFSVERPDGSNFTLKIRSTKLEDSAMYFCASSGRETTEAFFGQGTRLTVV.